A selection of T cell receptor beta chains follows, all from one sample in a study of tumor and adjacent non-tumor tissue in lung cancer. TCRdb reprocessed the multiplex PCR reads with MiXCR, giving one entry per CDR3 protein. The sample shows 77,000 or so distinct CDR3 sequences, 76% of them seen only once. Sequenced: distant non-tumor lung tissue. These receptors originate from a man between 65 and 79 years old with non-small cell lung cancer. CDR3s include the opening cysteine and the closing phenylalanine or tryptophan. The order of the fields is clone size, J gene, D gene, V gene, CDR3 protein, CDR3 DNA. D genes are given only for firm matches. Size is stated for part of the rows, as once, few or many counts, or as a class when the clone is expanded.

-,TRBJ2-5,-,TRBV5-1,CASSLAGGPETKYF,TGCGCCAGCAGCTTAGCCGGGGGGCCAGAGACCAAGTACTTC
-,TRBJ2-1,TRBD2,TRBV6-2/TRBV6-3,CASSYMPSGEQFF,TGCGCCAGCAGTTACATGCCTAGCGGTGAGCAGTTCTTC
-,TRBJ2-1,-,TRBV5-6,CASSSIVRSVTSYNEQFF,TGTGCCAGCAGCTCAATTGTGCGGAGTGTAACCTCCTACAATGAGCAGTTCTTC
few,TRBJ2-5,TRBD2,TRBV9,CAGSGYSGRRETQYF,TGTGCCGGCAGCGGATATAGCGGGAGAAGGGAGACTCAGTACTTC
-,TRBJ1-6,TRBD1,TRBV20-1,CSAIQGEGSPLHF,TGCAGTGCTATACAGGGGGAAGGTTCACCCCTCCACTTT
-,TRBJ2-3,-,TRBV5-8,CASSERGSVTQYF,TGTGCCAGCAGCGAGAGAGGGAGTGTCACGCAGTATTTT
-,TRBJ2-2,-,TRBV12-3/TRBV12-4,CASSPEHGNAGGLFF,TGTGCCAGCAGTCCAGAACATGGGAACGCCGGGGGGCTGTTTTTT
-,TRBJ2-1,-,TRBV5-4,CTSSLPAEEQFF,TGTACCAGCAGCTTGCCGGCGGAGGAACAGTTCTTC
few,TRBJ2-7,-,TRBV4-1,CASSRTLEGEGEEQYF,TGCGCCAGCAGCAGGACACTAGAGGGAGAGGGGGAGGAGCAGTACTTC
-,TRBJ1-1,-,TRBV11-3,CARSPATAGDTEAFF,TGTGCCAGAAGCCCCGCCACCGCAGGAGACACTGAAGCTTTCTTT
-,TRBJ2-3,-,TRBV11-3,CASSPRGSSVRAKYAVF,TGTGCCAGCAGCCCAAGGGGGTCTAGCGTGAGGGCGAAATACGCAGTATTT
-,TRBJ1-6,-,TRBV16,CASNPTRNSSLHF,TGTGCCAGCAATCCAACTAGGAATTCATCCCTCCACTTT
-,TRBJ1-1,-,TRBV29-1,CSVKRGGWPSTEAFF,TGCAGCGTCAAACGAGGTGGATGGCCGAGCACTGAAGCTTTCTTT
-,TRBJ2-3,-,TRBV11-3,CASTHLEVSTDTQYF,TGTGCCAGCACGCATCTGGAAGTAAGCACAGATACGCAGTATTTT
-,TRBJ2-1,TRBD1,TRBV7-9,CASSSYGQGDGHEQFF,TGTGCCAGCAGCTCCTATGGACAGGGGGACGGTCATGAGCAGTTCTTC
-,TRBJ1-1,-,TRBV11-3,CTSRFRYRTLNIEAFF,TGTACCAGCAGATTCCGGTACAGAACCCTGAACATTGAAGCTTTCTTT
medium-sized,TRBJ2-7,-,TRBV11-3,CASSLDGAQAREQYF,TGTGCCAGCAGCTTAGATGGGGCCCAGGCTCGCGAGCAGTACTTC
once,TRBJ1-4,-,TRBV12-3/TRBV12-4,CASTPQQGLNEILFF,TGTGCTAGCACTCCCCAGCAGGGCCTTAATGAAATACTGTTTTTT
-,TRBJ2-4,-,TRBV6-1,CASTGQSLNIHYF,TGTGCCAGCACAGGACAGTCCTTAAACATTCATTACTTC
-,TRBJ1-1,TRBD1,TRBV11-3,CASSPRGQKDNEVFF,TGTGCCAGCAGCCCCAGGGGACAGAAGGACAATGAAGTTTTCTTT
-,TRBJ2-2,-,TRBV6-2/TRBV6-3,CAGWWGTGELFF,TGTGCCGGCTGGTGGGGCACCGGGGAGCTGTTTTTT
many,TRBJ2-7,TRBD1,TRBV4-1,CASTPSGGDSYEQYF,TGCGCCAGCACACCTTCAGGGGGCGATTCCTACGAGCAGTACTTC
few,TRBJ2-7,TRBD2,TRBV5-8,CASSFGGLAIREQYF,TGTGCCAGCAGCTTTGGGGGACTAGCAATTCGGGAGCAGTACTTC
-,TRBJ1-2,TRBD1,TRBV5-5,CASSLEYLRQGRGYTF,TGTGCCAGCAGCTTGGAATATCTGCGACAGGGTCGTGGCTACACCTTC
-,TRBJ2-5,-,TRBV20-1,CSAEFTQEIQYF,TGCAGTGCTGAATTTACCCAAGAGATCCAGTACTTC
-,TRBJ2-5,TRBD1,TRBV11-2,CARSPGTVGQDTQYF,TGTGCCAGAAGCCCGGGGACAGTCGGGCAAGATACCCAGTACTTC
-,TRBJ2-5,-,TRBV29-1,CSAKPYHHTGQETQHF,TGCAGCGCCAAGCCCTACCACCATACAGGTCAAGAGACCCAGCACTTC
-,TRBJ2-7,-,TRBV4-3,CASSQVHPSSYEQYF,TGCGCCAGTAGCCAAGTTCATCCGTCCTCCTACGAGCAGTACTTC
-,TRBJ1-1,-,TRBV5-6,CATTLAYRGGDTEAFF,TGTGCCACCACCCTGGCGTATAGGGGGGGGGACACTGAAGCTTTCTTT
-,TRBJ2-3,-,TRBV4-3,CASSQISSGDTLYF,TGCGCCAGCAGCCAAATTAGTTCCGGGGATACGCTGTATTTT
once,TRBJ2-6,-,TRBV28,CASSLQGGANVPTF,TGTGCCAGCAGTTTACAGGGTGGGGCCAACGTCCCGACTTTC
-,TRBJ2-3,-,TRBV11-2,CASSSQGFSDMEYF,TGTGCCAGCAGCTCACAGGGCTTCTCAGATATGGAGTATTTT
-,TRBJ2-6,-,TRBV11-3,CASDEGQGKSRANVLTF,TGTGCCAGCGATGAGGGACAAGGGAAGTCTAGGGCCAACGTCCTGACTTTC
few,TRBJ2-1,TRBD1,TRBV4-3,CASSQDGQGSYSEQFF,TGCGCCAGCAGCCAAGACGGACAGGGTTCCTACAGTGAGCAGTTCTTC
once,TRBJ2-5,-,TRBV29-1,CSARPYLQTCQETQYF,TGCAGCGCCAGGCCCTACCTCCAGACATGTCAAGAGACTCAGTACTTC
-,TRBJ2-1,-,TRBV4-2,CASSPGSHQYNEQFF,TGTGCCAGCAGCCCAGGATCCCATCAATACAATGAGCAGTTTTTC
-,TRBJ2-1,-,TRBV6-1,CASSETRELDEQFF,TGTGCCAGTAGTGAGACACGGGAGTTGGATGAGCAGTTCTTC
-,TRBJ2-2,-,TRBV11-2,CASSLVGTGVAGVSFF,TGTGCCAGCAGCTTAGTGGGCACAGGTGTTGCCGGGGTGTCGTTTTTT
many,TRBJ1-3,TRBD1,TRBV19,CASTVTGMPLAPGNTIYF,TGTGCCAGTACCGTGACAGGGATGCCATTAGCCCCCGGAAACACCATATATTTT
-,TRBJ2-1,-,TRBV12-3/TRBV12-4,CASNLNPGIEQFF,TGTGCCAGCAATTTGAATCCTGGGATTGAGCAGTTCTTC
-,TRBJ2-7,-,TRBV18,CASSYGPGSAYEQYF,TGTGCCAGCTCCTACGGCCCGGGATCTGCTTACGAGCAGTACTTC
-,TRBJ2-1,-,TRBV6-1,CASSRIGELDEQFF,TGTGCCAGCAGTAGGATAGGAGAATTGGATGAGCAGTTCTTC
few,TRBJ1-2,-,TRBV29-1,CSVEDPRQDLGGYTF,TGCAGCGTTGAAGACCCCCGACAGGACTTAGGCGGCTACACCTTC
-,TRBJ2-1,-,TRBV14,CASSFRTPMGSYNEQFF,TGTGCCAGCAGCTTCCGGACCCCCATGGGTTCCTACAATGAGCAGTTCTTC
-,TRBJ2-5,-,TRBV20-1,CSAPPGTRETQYF,TGCAGTGCTCCACCGGGAACTCGTGAGACGCAGTACTTC
-,TRBJ2-2,TRBD1,TRBV11-2,CTSSIVGTGVAGELFF,TGTACCAGCAGTATAGTGGGCACAGGGGTTGCAGGGGAGCTGTTTTTT
-,TRBJ2-5,-,TRBV4-3,CVISQTLQGAQYF,TGCGTCATCAGCCAAACCCTACAAGGGGCCCAGTACTTC
-,TRBJ1-1,-,TRBV29-1,CSVRGEGYTDALF,TGCAGCGTTCGCGGGGAAGGGTACACTGATGCTTTATTT